One and the same sample provided the 14 T cell receptor beta chains below, sequenced in a study of identical twins. From the 5' RACE reads, TCRdb called clonotypes with MiXCR, one entry per CDR3 protein. This table holds 700,000 or so distinct CDR3 sequences, around 8.3% found once. These sequences were also reported in another study, on yellow fever vaccine responses in identical twins.

The sample comprised PBMCs. The receptors shown here come from a woman aged 18 to 35 in good health.

In its sample, this clonotype was seen a few times. This chain links TRBV27 with TRBJ2-5; D is possibly TRBD2 (6 bases). This CDR3 comprises 12 residues. Germline V lookup: CDR1 MNHEY, CDR2 SMNVEV (reference sequence). V lost 9 bases to trimming and J lost 3 bases, with 11 bases between them. The CDR3 coding sequence is TGTGCCAGTCGGGACTGGAAAGAGACCCAGTACTTC. Protein sequence: CASRDWKETQYF.

V and J are TRBV4-2 and TRBJ1-2; unclear D gene. V was trimmed by 0 bases and J by 7 bases, leaving 18 bases between them. This CDR3 contains 16 residues. Germline V lookup: CDR1 LGHNA, CDR2 YNFKEQ. The CDR3 DNA sequence: TGTGCCAGCAGCCAAGATATGAAGGGCAGACTCCCTGGCTACACCTTC. Encoded protein: CASSQDMKGRLPGYTF.

This clonotype was seen only a few times. The chain employs TRBV12-3 or TRBV12-4 and TRBJ1-3; tentatively, D is TRBD1 (5 bases). This CDR3 has 15 amino acids. V was shortened by 5 bases and J by 0 bases, with 11 bases between the two germline ends. As DNA, the CDR3 is TGTGCCAGCAGTCCAGGGACGGACTCTGGAAACACCATATATTTT. Translating gives CASSPGTDSGNTIYF.

This clonotype has ten or more counts. The chain has TRBV28 and TRBJ2-5; unclear D gene. Trimming stripped 6 bases from V and 5 bases from J, with 16 bases between. CDR1 is MDHEN and CDR2 is SYDVKM in the germline V gene. CDR3 length: 14 residues. The CDR3: CASRVLAPGETQYF. The CDR3 nucleotides read TGTGCCAGCAGGGTCCTGGCTCCCGGTGAGACCCAGTACTTC.

The rearrangement joins TRBV6-2 or TRBV6-3 to TRBJ2-5; 13 bases are shared with TRBD2. Germline CDR1 is MNHEY and CDR2 is SVGEGT. This CDR3 has 17 amino acids. J lost 2 bases, V lost 4 bases, and 7 bases had no gene match. CDR3 region: CASSSPGLAGKQETQYF. As DNA, the CDR3 is TGTGCCAGCAGTTCTCCGGGACTAGCGGGAAAACAAGAGACCCAGTACTTC.

This clonotype was observed a handful of times. The chain has TRBV28 and TRBJ1-2; possible D gene TRBD1, 5 bases. The CDR3 contains 11 residues. CDR1 and CDR2 (germline): MDHEN, SYDVKM. The CDR3 reads CAVSSGDGYTF. The CDR3 bases are TGTGCAGTCAGCTCGGGGGATGGCTACACCTTC.

This clonotype appeared a few times. The chain couples TRBV7-9 to TRBJ2-3; D is possibly TRBD1 (5 bases). The V and J ends lost 3 bases and 0 bases respectively, with 13 bases between them. The CDR3 extends over 16 amino acids. Germline V CDR1 and CDR2: SEHNR, FQNEAQ (reference sequence). CDR3 amino acids: CASSFDRELSTDTQYF. The CDR3 nucleotides read TGTGCCAGCAGCTTCGACAGAGAGCTTAGCACAGATACGCAGTATTTT.

This clonotype was counted only a few times. The chain carries TRBV14 and TRBJ2-7; D may be TRBD1 (5 bases). V lost 0 bases and J lost 9, with 9 bases in between. The CDR3 has 12 amino acids. The V gene's germline CDR1 is SGHDN and CDR2 FVKESK. CDR3 bases: TGTGCCAGCAGCCAAGATCACAGGCTGCAGTACTTC. Translation: CASSQDHRLQYF. The full variable domain, with the rest looked up from reference TRBV14 and TRBJ2-7, is EAGVTQFPSHSVIEKGQTVTLRCDPISGHDNLYWYRRVMGKEIKFLLHFVKESKQDESGMPNNRFLAERTGGTYSTLKVQPAELEDSGVYFCASSQDHRLQYFGPGTRLTVT.

This clonotype was found many times. The rearrangement uses TRBV5-1 and TRBJ2-7; TRBD1 matches 8 bases. The CDR3 spans 17 residues. After removal of 2 bases from V and 2 bases from J, the junction contained 12 bases not matched to a gene. Germline CDR1 is SGHRS and CDR2 is YFSETQ. The CDR3 nucleotides read TGCGCCAGCAGCTTTAATACACCGGGACAGGCCGCCTACGAGCAGTACTTC. Amino acids: CASSFNTPGQAAYEQYF.

V usage is TRBV7-3 and J usage is TRBJ2-3, with 11 bases fitting TRBD2. The CDR3 is made up of 18 amino acids. Unmatched junction bases numbered 7, after V lost 0 bases and J lost 2 bases. Germline CDR1 reads SGHTA; CDR2 reads FQGTGA. This chain's CDR3 is CASSLTRPSGGPTDTQYF. DNA for the CDR3: TGTGCCAGCAGCTTAACGCGGCCTAGCGGGGGGCCCACAGATACGCAGTATTTT. Based on the CDR3 plus reference TRBV7-3 and TRBJ2-3, the full variable domain is GAGVSQTPSNKVTEKGKYVELRCDPISGHTALYWYRQSLGQGPEFLIYFQGTGAADDSGLPNDRFFAVRPEGSVSTLKIQRTERGDSAVYLCASSLTRPSGGPTDTQYFGPGTRLTVL.

Here the CDR3 reads CASRGALLDEQFF. The CDR3 DNA sequence: TGTGCCAGCAGGGGGGCTTTGTTGGATGAGCAGTTCTTC. The chain employs TRBV6-1 and TRBJ2-1; D is perhaps TRBD1 (6 bases). The V end lost 6 bases, the J end lost 8 bases, and 14 bases lay between the germline ends. The germline V gene encodes CDR1 MNHNS and CDR2 SASEGT. CDR3 length equals 13 residues.

This clonotype has a count of ten or more. V usage is TRBV29-1 and J usage is TRBJ2-7; 8 nucleotides line up with TRBD1. Germline CDR1 SQVTM, CDR2 ANQGSEA. The CDR3 runs to 14 residues. Unmatched junction bases numbered 10, after V lost 5 bases and J lost 4 bases. The CDR3 DNA sequence: TGCAGCGTTTTAGGAGACAGGGGATCGTACGAGCAGTACTTC. Translating it yields CSVLGDRGSYEQYF.

This clonotype was found a few times. The J gene is TRBJ2-1, the V gene TRBV5-4; TRBD1 agrees at 8 bases. J gave up 3 bases and V 4 bases, and 6 bases lay outside the gene matches. This CDR3 spans 15 amino acids. Germline-derived CDR1 and CDR2 are SGHNT and YYREEE (reference sequence). DNA for the CDR3: TGTGCCAGCAGCATAGGACAGGGTGGCTACAATGAGCAGTTCTTC. Translation: CASSIGQGGYNEQFF.

The table lists this clonotype with a few counts. The rearrangement uses TRBV20-1 and TRBJ1-6; the match to TRBD1 covers 7 bases. CDR3 length: 15 residues. Germline lookup yields CDR1 DFQATT and CDR2 SNEGSKA (reference sequence). With 4 bases clipped from V and 7 bases from J, the junction kept 10 bases outside the gene matches. In nucleotides, the CDR3 is TGCAGTGCTAAGACCGGGACAGTAGAGAATTCACCCCTCCACTTT. This translates into CSAKTGTVENSPLHF.